This T cell receptor beta chain was found in a study of blood T cells in healthy people across ages. Study information: Template switching recovered approximately one barcoded beta molecule for every two T cells.

A second about 7 to 11 cycle PCR used barcoded and J-beta primers. A single record per CDR3 protein comes from TCRdb applying MiXCR to the 5' RACE reads. In the table there are 700,000 to 950,000 distinct CDR3 sequences, more than 40% of which are singletons. General observations from the study: Age advanced and TCR beta diversity per million T cells fell, roughly linearly. It was not possible, with unsorted PBMCs, to conclusively compare naive and antigen-experienced cells. Relative to aged donors, long-lived donors carried more naive CD4+ cells and displayed higher diversity.

Points on this clonotype: Its antigen is unknown.

The V end was cut by 0 bases, the J end by 9 bases, with 14 bases between. Germline V gene lookup returns CDR1 LGHNA and CDR2 YSLEER. The CDR3 extends over 15 amino acids. The V and J genes are TRBV4-3 and TRBJ1-4, with D perhaps TRBD1 (5 bases). Sequenced input: blood. This receptor was obtained from a woman aged 60 to 75 in good health. DNA for the CDR3: TGCGCCAGCAGCCAAGAATTACAGGACAATAAAAAACTGTTTTTT. Encoded protein: CASSQELQDNKKLFF.